This T cell receptor beta chain was sequenced for a study of blood T cell repertoires in COVID-19. The wider study: There were acute and convalescent COVID-19 samples, and they came from the United States, Italy and Spain.

Germline V gives CDR1 MNHEY, CDR2 SVGAGI. The CDR3 length is 13 residues. Trimming took off 4 bases at V and 7 bases at J, with 8 bases between the two ends. Clones were read by immunoSEQ multiplex PCR, and TCRdb kept only the in-frame ones, dropping some. The data hold about 140,000 clones, with more than 80% observed a single time. The genes are TRBV6-5 and TRBJ1-6; D not certain. Material for sequencing was peripheral blood. The clonotype originates from a woman at least 80 years old in a cohort sampled during active or convalescent COVID-19. The CDR3 DNA sequence: TGTGCCAGCAGTTCGGAGAGAAATTCACCCCTCCACTTT. Residues: CASSSERNSPLHF.